The clone carrying this T cell receptor beta chain was detected many times. Its antigen is undetermined. Time point specified: persistent/refractory GD, antithyroid drugs over 5 years with positive TRAb. Construction of the TCR library relied on RNA isolated from PBMCs. V lost 1 base and J lost 7, with 14 bases in between. Germline CDR1 is SQVTM and CDR2 is ANQGSEA. The CDR3 has 13 residues. These data come from a study of regulatory T cells in long-lasting Graves disease. Study-level findings and limits: There were preferences for TRBV28, TRBJ1-2 and TRBJ2-5 in persistent disease. Sample size was small, which may have lowered accuracy.

CDR3 regions were amplified by Arm-PCR using iRepertoire HTBI primers to build TCR beta libraries. TCRdb redid the calling of the multiplex PCR reads with MiXCR, one entry per CDR3 protein. The sample carries 360,000 or so distinct CDR3 sequences, approximately 25% recorded once. This receptor was identified in a woman between 35 and 50 years old with Graves disease. The chain employs TRBV29-1 and TRBJ2-7; TRBD1 or TRBD2 may be the D gene (5 bases each). The sequenced sample was peripheral blood mononuclear cells (PBMCs), obtained when the disease was refractory, from a patient treated with antithyroid drugs. The CDR3 region has the DNA TGCAGCGTTGAAGGGGACCGCGGATGGGAGCAGTACTTC. Amino acid sequence: CSVEGDRGWEQYF.